The next 9 T cell receptor beta chains were all read from a single sample in a study of blood T cell repertoires in COVID-19. TCRdb keeps only in-frame clones here, not all; method: immunoSEQ multiplex PCR. The table records hundreds of thousands of clones, 75% to 90% of them present only once. Input material: peripheral blood. The receptors derive from a woman aged 25 to 45 with active or convalescent COVID-19.

The chain recombines TRBV9 with TRBJ2-1; 7 bases align to TRBD2. V lost 0 bases and J lost 5; bases outside the gene matches: 5. Germline V CDR1 and CDR2: SGDLS, YYNGEE. The CDR3 has 15 amino acids. CDR3 in DNA: TGTGCCAGCAGCGTAGAGGGCGGGGGAAACAATGAGCAGTTCTTC. Its translation is CASSVEGGGNNEQFF. Variable domain in full (rest from reference TRBV9 and TRBJ2-1): DSGVTQTPKHLITATGQRVTLRCSPRSGDLSVYWYQQSLDQGLQFLIQYYNGEERAKGNILERFSAQQFPDLHSELNLSSLELGDSALYFCASSVEGGGNNEQFFGPGTRLTVL.

V and J are TRBV30 and TRBJ1-1, with 7 bases that match TRBD1. With V trimmed by 3 bases and J by 2 bases, 3 bases remained unmatched. CDR1 and CDR2 (germline): GTSNPN, SVGIG (reference sequence). The CDR3 consists of 13 residues. The CDR3 DNA is TGTGCCTGGAGATACAGGGGAAACACTGAAGCTTTCTTT. Protein product: CAWRYRGNTEAFF.

This chain uses TRBV5-1 with TRBJ2-7; possible D gene TRBD2, 6 bases. Germline lookup yields CDR1 SGHRS and CDR2 YFSETQ. V gave up 0 bases and J gave up 4 bases, with 14 bases separating them. The CDR3 sequence is 15 residues long. The CDR3 nucleotides read TGCGCCAGCAGCTTGGGATTACTAGCTGAGTACGAGCAGTACTTC. It is translated as CASSLGLLAEYEQYF.

The V call is TRBV6-5, the J call TRBJ1-1, with 9 bases aligning to TRBD1. CDR1 MNHEY and CDR2 SVGAGI come from the germline V gene. The trim removed 2 bases at V and 1 base at J, leaving 2 bases unmatched. This CDR3 comprises 15 residues. For the CDR3, the DNA is TGTGCCAGCAGTTACGGGGGACAGGGGAACACTGAAGCTTTCTTT. This translates into CASSYGGQGNTEAFF.

This chain connects TRBV10-3 to TRBJ1-1; 8 nucleotides align to TRBD1. The V segment lost 10 bases and the J segment 1 base; nucleotides outside the gene matches: 5. This CDR3 comprises 13 residues. CDR1 is ENHRY, CDR2 SYGVKD, per germline. The CDR3 region has the DNA TGTGCCACCCGGGGACAGGAGAACACTGAAGCTTTCTTT. This sequence encodes CATRGQENTEAFF.

The chain uses TRBV11-2 and TRBJ1-2; 9 nucleotides match TRBD1. The V segment lost 6 bases and the J segment 2 bases; nucleotides outside the gene matches: 4. Germline V CDR1 and CDR2: SGHAT, FQNNGV. This CDR3 spans 14 amino acids. CDR3 nucleotides: TGTGCCAGCAGTCGAGGGACAGGGAACTATGGCTACACCTTC. It is translated as CASSRGTGNYGYTF.

The V gene is TRBV11-2, the J gene TRBJ2-3; the match to TRBD2 covers 14 bases. Germline V gene lookup returns CDR1 SGHAT and CDR2 FQNNGV. CDR3 length: 15 amino acids. The V segment lost 4 bases and the J segment 6 bases; nucleotides outside the gene matches: 3. The CDR3 region has the DNA TGTGCCAGCAGCTCGACTAGCGGGGGGGCGGATACGCAGTATTTT. Translation: CASSSTSGGADTQYF.

This clone was detected only once. This chain connects TRBV9 to TRBJ1-2, with TRBD1 matching 8 bases. V was pared by 4 bases and J by 4 bases, with 9 bases of the junction left unmatched. Germline assignment: CDR1 SGDLS and CDR2 YYNGEE. The CDR3 extends over 15 amino acids. This CDR3 is CASSPDLTGGYGYTF. The CDR3 DNA reads as TGTGCCAGCAGCCCCGATCTCACAGGGGGCTATGGCTACACCTTC. The full variable domain, its missing parts supplied by reference TRBV9 and TRBJ1-2, is DSGVTQTPKHLITATGQRVTLRCSPRSGDLSVYWYQQSLDQGLQFLIQYYNGEERAKGNILERFSAQQFPDLHSELNLSSLELGDSALYFCASSPDLTGGYGYTFGSGTRLTVV.

The chain couples TRBV6-1 to TRBJ2-4; TRBD2 might be the D (6 bases). Germline V CDR1 and CDR2: MNHNS, SASEGT. The CDR3 sequence is 15 residues long. Trimming left V 1 base short and J 3 bases short, with 10 bases between. CDR3 loop: CASSEGGLGKNIQYF. CDR3 DNA: TGTGCCAGCAGTGAAGGGGGACTTGGCAAAAACATTCAGTACTTC.